The 11 T cell receptor beta chains given below trace back to one sample, sequenced in a study of T-cell memory formation after mild COVID-19. TCRdb reanalysed the 5' RACE reads using MiXCR and keeps one entry per CDR3 protein. The data hold just under 150,000 distinct CDR3 sequences, with roughly a fifth observed a single time. The sequencing input was PBMCs or a T cell subset sorted from them (not recorded which). The origin of the receptors is an adult woman who had mild COVID-19 (a few samples of this study predate the infection). Cell type and time point are not known.

Only a few counts were recorded for this clonotype. In DNA form, the CDR3 reads TGCAGTGCTTCTCTCGTAGCGGGAGGAGTGGATACGCAGTATTTT. It yields the protein CSASLVAGGVDTQYF. The rearrangement joins TRBV20-1 to TRBJ2-3, with 10 bases aligning to TRBD2. This CDR3 spans 15 amino acids. Trimming at V came to 5 bases and at J to 6 bases, leaving 11 bases not matched to a gene. The germline V gene encodes CDR1 DFQATT and CDR2 SNEGSKA (reference sequence).

This clonotype was counted a few times. The CDR3 loop reads CAIPQGNYGYTF. The CDR3 DNA is TGTGCCATCCCACAGGGAAACTATGGCTACACCTTC. The genes are TRBV12-3 or TRBV12-4 and TRBJ1-2; possible D gene TRBD1, 6 bases. Trimming pared 10 bases from V and 2 bases from J, leaving 11 bases between. This CDR3 is built from 12 residues.

This chain connects TRBV29-1 to TRBJ2-5, with D perhaps TRBD1 or TRBD2 (5 bases each). There are 10 residues in the CDR3. V was cut by 7 bases and J by 5 bases, with 8 bases left in between. Germline loops: CDR1 SQVTM, CDR2 ANQGSEA. CDR3 in DNA: TGCAGCGCCGGGGCGGAGACCCAGTACTTC. Amino acid sequence: CSAGAETQYF.

This clonotype was recorded a few times. The chain joins TRBV12-3 or TRBV12-4 to TRBJ2-3, with 8 bases identical to TRBD2. V was pared by 3 bases and J by 2 bases, with 1 base of the junction left unmatched. The CDR3 length is 14 residues. CDR3 DNA sequence: TGTGCCAGCAGTTTTAGCGGGATCACAGATACGCAGTATTTT. This encodes CASSFSGITDTQYF.

This chain connects TRBV10-3 to TRBJ2-1; D tentatively fits TRBD1 or TRBD2 (6 bases each). CDR3 length: 16 amino acids. Germline V gene data show CDR1 as ENHRY and CDR2 as SYGVKD. The V gene lost 10 bases and the J gene lost 3 bases, with 22 bases spanning the gap. The CDR3 coding sequence is TGTGCCACTCATTCCACCGGAGGGGGTCACTACAATGAGCAGTTCTTC. Its protein product is CATHSTGGGHYNEQFF.

This clonotype was seen more than once but under ten times. The V and J genes are TRBV25-1 and TRBJ1-2; D is ambiguous. Trimming left V 1 base short and J 1 base short, with 7 bases between. Germline V CDR1 and CDR2: MGHDK, SYGVNS. The CDR3 extends over 14 amino acids. The CDR3 DNA is TGTGCCAGCAGTGAATTCGGGGATAACTATGGCTACACCTTC. Encoded protein: CASSEFGDNYGYTF.

This clonotype was picked up a small number of times. This chain joins TRBV12-3 or TRBV12-4 and TRBJ1-1; possibly TRBD1 for D (5 bases). V was cut by 6 bases and J by 2 bases, with 13 bases left in between. The CDR3 is made up of 14 amino acids. The CDR3 DNA sequence: TGTGCCAGCAGCAAACAGGAGCTTAACACTGAAGCTTTCTTT. The encoded protein is CASSKQELNTEAFF.

This clonotype was counted at least ten times. The chain is built from TRBV21-1 and TRBJ2-2; the table's D gene call, TRBD1, was not cross checked with the DNA. TRBV21-1 is termed a pseudogene. This CDR3 has 18 residues. CDR3 bases: TGTGCCAGCAGCACAGGGTCCTCAGGGGGAACGAACACCGGGGAGCTGTTTTTT. Its protein is CASSTGSSGGTNTGELFF.

The table lists this clonotype with a few counts. The V gene is TRBV18, the J gene TRBJ2-1; D may be TRBD2 (6 bases). V gave up 2 bases and J gave up 6 bases, with 23 bases separating them. Per the germline V gene, CDR1 is KGHSH and CDR2 is LQKENI. The CDR3 contains 18 residues. This CDR3 reads CASSPGLVGTGVGNEQFF. In DNA form, the CDR3 reads TGTGCCAGCTCACCAGGCCTGGTCGGGACTGGGGTTGGCAATGAGCAGTTCTTC.

The J gene is TRBJ2-3, the V gene TRBV7-3, with TRBD2 identical over 8 bases. The CDR3 is made up of 16 amino acids. Germline V lookup: CDR1 SGHTA, CDR2 FQGTGA. The J segment lost 1 base and the V segment lost 2 bases, leaving 5 bases of the junction unmatched. The chain's CDR3 is CASSLAGGAGTDTQYF. CDR3 nucleotides: TGTGCCAGCAGCTTAGCCGGGGGGGCCGGCACAGATACGCAGTATTTT.

This chain joins TRBV5-1 and TRBJ2-7; either TRBD1 or TRBD2 may supply D (5 bases each). The V end lost 1 base, the J end lost 1 base, and 12 bases lay between the germline ends. Germline V gene data show CDR1 as SGHRS and CDR2 as YFSETQ. The CDR3 runs 15 residues. The CDR3 region has the DNA TGCGCCAGCAGCTTGTTGGAGTGGGGGTCCTACGAGCAGTACTTC. Encoded protein: CASSLLEWGSYEQYF.